The clone carrying this T cell receptor (beta chain) turned up a few times. V lost 4 bases and J 4 bases, leaving 13 bases between the germline ends. The CDR3 contains 14 residues. In germline, CDR1 is SNHLY, CDR2 FYNNEI. This sample is drawn from a study of T cells in tumors after PD-1 blockade. The table came from immunoSEQ multiplex PCR; TCRdb's copy has only in-frame clones and leaves some out. Of about 59,000 clones in the sample, roughly 78% were seen once. The gene calls are TRBV2 and TRBJ2-5; D is uncertain. The sequence was obtained from a human donor with basal cell carcinoma. The input for sequencing was PBMCs, taken before anti-PD-1 treatment. The CDR3 region has the DNA TGTGCCAGCAGTGCGGTTCAGGTGGGAGAGACCCAGTACTTC. Its protein product is CASSAVQVGETQYF.